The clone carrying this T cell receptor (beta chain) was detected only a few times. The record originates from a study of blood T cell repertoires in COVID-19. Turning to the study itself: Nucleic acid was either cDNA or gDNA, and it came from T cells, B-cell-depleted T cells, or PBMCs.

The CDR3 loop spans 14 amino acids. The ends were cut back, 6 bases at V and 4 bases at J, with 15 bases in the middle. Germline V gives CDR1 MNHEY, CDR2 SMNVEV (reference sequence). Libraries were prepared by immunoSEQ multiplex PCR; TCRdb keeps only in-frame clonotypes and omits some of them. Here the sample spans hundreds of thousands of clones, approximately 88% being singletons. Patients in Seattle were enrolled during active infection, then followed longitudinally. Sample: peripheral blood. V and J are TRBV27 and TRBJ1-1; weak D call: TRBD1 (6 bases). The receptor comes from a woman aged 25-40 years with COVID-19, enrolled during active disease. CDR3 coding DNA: TGTGCCAGCAGCTCACAGGGAGAGGGCACTGAAGCTTTCTTT. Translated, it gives CASSSQGEGTEAFF.